This T cell receptor beta chain originates from a study of post-analysis software for immune sequencing data (dated by TCRdb to about 2015). For the wider study: The recorded disease courses included relapsing-remitting, secondary progressive and progressive-relapsing multiple sclerosis, and some patients had no subtype annotation. The patient repertoires were set against ten to eleven previously published healthy control repertoires from donors whose ages ranged from roughly 6 to 27 years. A subset of samples was prepared in parallel using single-end sample barcoding, then pooled and co-amplified after Illumina adapter ligation.

The method behind the library was PCR. Data came from an Illumina HiSeq 2500. Unique molecular identifiers were incorporated into TCR beta cDNA libraries to reduce PCR and sequencing biases. Every 1 to 10 million input T cells yielded 500,000 or so cDNA molecules, meaning each molecule approximated one T cell. The same protocol used for the earlier healthy control dataset was applied to prepare and sequence the patient libraries. Within a given batch, samples were prepared together, multiplexed and sequenced on the same HiSeq lane. Concerning the study's data processing: MIGEC was used to process the raw barcoded reads, and molecular identifier groups with only a single read were discarded before consensus assembly and CDR3 extraction. Clonotype tables were post-analysed with VDJtools, normalizing diversity by down-sampling all datasets to the smallest sample size. Repertoire overlap clustering matched CDR3 amino acid but not nucleotide sequences to correct batch-related cross-sample contamination. TCRdb trimmed public reads at Q25 via fastp, called clones via MiXCR and kept in-frame beta chains. Each CDR3 protein gets just one entry, which takes the most common genes and DNA from the rows behind it. TCRdb, rather than the study authors, made the V and J calls. Within this sample are hundreds of thousands of distinct CDR3 sequences, with 30% of them counted one time only. The top ten constitute under 0.7% of the sample.

This clonotype was counted only a few times. Its antigen target is currently unknown. Base quality data are lacking; no much larger clone is found one base away. The junction shows trimming of 4 bases on V and 2 bases on J, plus 8 bases between the germline ends. Sequences ENHRY (CDR1) and SYGVKD (CDR2) are obtained from the germline V gene. The CDR3, from cysteine to phenylalanine, totals 13 residues. Only the CDR3 DNA stays, 39 bases, in frame from base 1. Study-wide conclusions, independent of this receptor: The multiple sclerosis patient group was slightly younger than the control group. Patients showed significantly higher frequencies than controls for roughly five TRBV segments, among them TRBV5-6, TRBV5-1 and TRBV20-1. Compared with controls, multiple sclerosis patients had significantly lower normalized Chao1 diversity, a finding suggesting substantial peripheral T-cell clonal expansion. Direct clustering with F measure showed strong co-clustering of samples prepared in the same batch, prompting a batch-effect correction.

To demonstrate the VDJtools post-analysis software, the study profiled TCR beta repertoires from the peripheral blood of around 13 young patients with multiple sclerosis. Multiple sclerosis patients were children and adolescents aged roughly 6 to 16 years. This clonotype originated in a girl aged 5-17 years with multiple sclerosis. Sequenced input: blood. This receptor chain uses TRBV10-3 and TRBJ1-2, with TRBD1 perhaps the D gene, on 6 matching bases. The CDR3 corresponds to CAISGQGNYGYTF. The DNA is TGTGCCATCAGTGGGCAGGGGAACTATGGCTACACCTTC.